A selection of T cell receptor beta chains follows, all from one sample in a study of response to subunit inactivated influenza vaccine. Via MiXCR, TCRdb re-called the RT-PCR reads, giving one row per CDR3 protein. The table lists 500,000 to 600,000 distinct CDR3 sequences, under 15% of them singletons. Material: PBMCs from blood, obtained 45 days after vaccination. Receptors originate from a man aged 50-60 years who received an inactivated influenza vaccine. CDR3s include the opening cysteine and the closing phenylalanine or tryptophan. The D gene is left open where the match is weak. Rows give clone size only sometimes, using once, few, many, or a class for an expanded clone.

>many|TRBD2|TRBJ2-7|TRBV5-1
CASSLTSPGLAFYEQYF
TGCGCCAGCAGCCTCACCTCACCGGGACTAGCGTTTTACGAGCAGTACTTC
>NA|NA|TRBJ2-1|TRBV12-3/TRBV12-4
CASTRDNEQFF
TGTGCCAGTACGCGGGACAATGAGCAGTTCTTC
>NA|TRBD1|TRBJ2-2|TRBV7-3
CASSLTSGGQNTGELFF
TGTGCCAGCAGCTTAACGTCAGGGGGTCAGAACACCGGGGAGCTGTTTTTT
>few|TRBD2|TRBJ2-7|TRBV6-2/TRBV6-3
CASSYSASGVYEQYF
TGTGCCAGCAGTTACTCGGCTAGCGGCGTCTACGAGCAGTACTTC
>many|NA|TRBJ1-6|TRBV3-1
CASSQDIGSVNSPLHF
TGTGCCAGCAGCCAAGATATAGGGTCGGTGAATTCACCCCTCCACTTT
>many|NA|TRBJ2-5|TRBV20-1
CSASSQGNQGTQYF
TGCAGTGCTAGTAGTCAGGGGAATCAAGGGACCCAGTACTTC
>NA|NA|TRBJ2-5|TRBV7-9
CASSSPPGGGETQYF
TGTGCCAGCAGCTCCCCACCGGGTGGGGGAGAGACCCAGTACTTC
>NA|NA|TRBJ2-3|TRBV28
CASSLGGTTQYF
TGTGCCAGCAGTTTAGGTGGGACAACGCAGTATTTT
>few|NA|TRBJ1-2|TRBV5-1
CASSLTEDGYTF
TGCGCCAGCAGCTTGACAGAAGACGGCTACACCTTC
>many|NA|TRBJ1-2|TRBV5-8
CASSLVGANYGYTF
TGTGCCAGCAGCTTGGTGGGGGCGAACTATGGCTACACCTTC
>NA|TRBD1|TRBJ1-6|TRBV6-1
CASRLQTGGNSPLHF
TGTGCCAGCAGGCTTCAGACAGGGGGTAATTCACCCCTCCACTTT
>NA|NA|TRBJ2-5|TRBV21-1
CASSVPGDPEVAQYF
TGTGCCAGCAGCGTTCCTGGGGACCCCGAGGTAGCCCAGTACTTC
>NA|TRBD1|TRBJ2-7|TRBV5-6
CASRPSGQGMGEQYF
TGTGCCAGCAGACCCTCTGGACAGGGAATGGGCGAGCAGTACTTC
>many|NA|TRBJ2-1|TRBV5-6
CASSLAILRSYNEQFF
TGTGCCAGCAGCTTGGCAATACTCCGCTCCTACAATGAGCAGTTCTTC
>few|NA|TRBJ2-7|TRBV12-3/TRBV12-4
CASSPGLLGNEQYF
TGTGCCAGCAGTCCCGGACTTCTTGGGAACGAGCAGTACTTC
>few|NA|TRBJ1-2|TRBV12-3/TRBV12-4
CASSYKDNYGYTF
TGTGCCAGCAGTTATAAGGATAACTATGGCTACACCTTC
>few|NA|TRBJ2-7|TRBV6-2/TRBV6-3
CASSYSFRQIHEQYF
TGTGCCAGCAGTTACTCATTTCGGCAAATCCACGAGCAGTACTTC
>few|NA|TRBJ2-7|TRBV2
CASSDRATGTQYF
TGTGCCAGCAGTGATCGGGCCACGGGGACGCAGTACTTC
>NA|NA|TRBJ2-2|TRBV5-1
CASSLGIQMNTGELFF
TGCGCCAGCAGCTTGGGGATACAGATGAACACCGGGGAGCTGTTTTTT
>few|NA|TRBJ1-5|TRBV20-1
CSARGRTNQPQHF
TGCAGTGCTAGGGGACGGACCAATCAGCCCCAGCATTTT
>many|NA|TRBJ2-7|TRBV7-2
CASSLATADYEQYF
TGTGCCAGCAGCTTAGCCACAGCAGACTACGAGCAGTACTTC
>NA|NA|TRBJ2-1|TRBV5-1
CASSLRQVYNEQFF
TGCGCCAGCAGCTTGAGGCAGGTCTACAATGAGCAGTTCTTC
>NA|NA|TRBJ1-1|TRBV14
CASSTEPGGYTEAFF
TGTGCCAGCAGCACTGAGCCCGGTGGGTACACTGAAGCTTTCTTT
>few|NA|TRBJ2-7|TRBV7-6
CASSFPGASIHEQYF
TGTGCCAGCAGCTTCCCGGGAGCTAGTATCCACGAGCAGTACTTC
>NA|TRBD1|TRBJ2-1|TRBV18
CASSPPGQGSHNEQFF
TGTGCCAGCTCACCACCGGGACAGGGGTCCCACAATGAGCAGTTCTTC
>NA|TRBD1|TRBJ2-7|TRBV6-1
CAGAQGTGDSYEQYF
TGTGCCGGGGCACAAGGGACAGGGGACTCCTACGAGCAGTACTTC
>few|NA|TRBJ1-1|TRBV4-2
CASSQEWQKAFF
TGTGCCAGCAGCCAAGAGTGGCAGAAAGCTTTCTTT
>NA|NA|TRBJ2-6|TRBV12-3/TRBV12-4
CASSSPSAPSISGANVLTF
TGTGCCAGCAGTTCTCCCTCGGCCCCCTCCATTTCTGGGGCCAACGTCCTGACTTTC
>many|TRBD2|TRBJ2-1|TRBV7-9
CASSYRTSVTYNEQFF
TGTGCCAGCAGCTACCGGACTAGCGTAACCTACAATGAGCAGTTCTTC
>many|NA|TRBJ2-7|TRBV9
CASSATLQGYEQYF
TGTGCCAGCAGCGCCACATTACAGGGATACGAGCAGTACTTC
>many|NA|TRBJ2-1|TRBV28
CASRKDSRSYNEQFF
TGTGCCAGCAGGAAGGACAGCCGCTCCTACAATGAGCAGTTCTTC
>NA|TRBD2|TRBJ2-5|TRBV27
CASRGLAGAQETQYF
TGTGCCAGCAGGGGACTAGCGGGGGCACAAGAGACCCAGTACTTC
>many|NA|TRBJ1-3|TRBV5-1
CASSSDPTGNTIYF
TGCGCCAGCAGCTCGGACCCTACCGGAAACACCATATATTTT
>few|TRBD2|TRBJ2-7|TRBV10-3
CAISDGLGYEQYF
TGTGCCATCAGTGACGGACTAGGTTACGAGCAGTACTTC
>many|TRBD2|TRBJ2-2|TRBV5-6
CASSHAAGGLSGELFF
TGTGCCAGCAGCCACGCGGCGGGGGGATTGTCCGGGGAGCTGTTTTTT
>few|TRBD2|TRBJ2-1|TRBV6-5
CASSYAGLVAGKYNEQFF
TGTGCCAGCAGTTACGCCGGGTTAGTAGCGGGGAAATACAATGAGCAGTTCTTC
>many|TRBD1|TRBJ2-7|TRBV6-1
CASSRTGTSYEQYF
TGTGCCAGCAGCCGGACAGGGACATCCTACGAGCAGTACTTC
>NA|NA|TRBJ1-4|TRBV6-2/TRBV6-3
CASNLAGRGHEKLFF
TGTGCCAGCAACCTAGCGGGACGGGGGCACGAAAAACTGTTTTTT
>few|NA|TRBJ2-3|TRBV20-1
CSATLGATYTDTQYF
TGCAGTGCCACCCTAGGCGCCACTTACACAGATACGCAGTATTTT
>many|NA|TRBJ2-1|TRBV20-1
CSAAGFVRPVEQFF
TGCAGTGCCGCCGGATTCGTCCGACCAGTTGAGCAGTTCTTC
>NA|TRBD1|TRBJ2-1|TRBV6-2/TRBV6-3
CASKGQGANNEQFF
TGTGCCAGCAAGGGGCAGGGGGCTAACAATGAGCAGTTCTTC
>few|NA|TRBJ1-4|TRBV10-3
CAISEMKGVGEKLFF
TGTGCCATCAGTGAAATGAAGGGGGTAGGGGAAAAACTGTTTTTT
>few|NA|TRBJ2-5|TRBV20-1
CSVPAAYQETQYF
TGCAGTGTTCCGGCAGCGTACCAAGAGACCCAGTACTTC
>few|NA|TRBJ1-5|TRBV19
CASRQNRLNQPQHF
TGTGCCAGTAGGCAAAATCGTCTCAATCAGCCCCAGCATTTT
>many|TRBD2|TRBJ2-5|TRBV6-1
CASRNSGGDKTQYF
TGTGCCAGCAGGAATAGCGGGGGGGATAAGACCCAGTACTTC
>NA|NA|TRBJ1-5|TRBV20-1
CSARDYTGINQPQHF
TGCAGTGCTAGAGATTACACCGGAATTAATCAGCCCCAGCATTTT
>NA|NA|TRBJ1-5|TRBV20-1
CSARGQERIHSNQPQHF
TGCAGTGCTAGAGGGCAGGAGCGAATCCATAGCAATCAGCCCCAGCATTTT
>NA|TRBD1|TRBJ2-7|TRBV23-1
CASRPRLLPGQKDYEQYF
TGCGCCAGCCGTCCACGACTCCTCCCGGGACAGAAAGACTACGAGCAGTACTTC
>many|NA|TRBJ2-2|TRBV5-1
CASSLAYGGTNTGELFF
TGCGCCAGCAGCTTGGCCTATGGGGGCACGAACACCGGGGAGCTGTTTTTT
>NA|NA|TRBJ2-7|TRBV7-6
CVSSLAPRAEQYF
TGTGTCAGCAGCTTAGCACCGCGCGCCGAGCAGTACTTC
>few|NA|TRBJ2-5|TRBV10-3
CAISLTGQIWETQYF
TGTGCCATCAGTCTTACAGGGCAGATCTGGGAGACCCAGTACTTC
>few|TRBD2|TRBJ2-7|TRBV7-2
CASSFAGRAFGEQYF
TGTGCCAGCAGCTTTGCCGGGAGGGCCTTTGGAGAGCAGTACTTC
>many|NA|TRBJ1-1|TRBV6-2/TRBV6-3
CASSPRTEAFF
TGTGCCAGCAGCCCACGCACTGAAGCTTTCTTT
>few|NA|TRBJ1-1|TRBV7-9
CASSFQSFTGKDSEAFF
TGTGCCAGCAGCTTTCAGTCCTTCACAGGGAAAGACTCTGAAGCTTTCTTT
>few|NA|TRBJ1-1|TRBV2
CASSEIGPANTEAFF
TGTGCCAGCAGTGAAATTGGGCCGGCGAACACTGAAGCTTTCTTT
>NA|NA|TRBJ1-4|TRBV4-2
CASSPGRPDEKLFF
TGTGCCAGCAGCCCGGGACGGCCAGATGAAAAACTGTTTTTT
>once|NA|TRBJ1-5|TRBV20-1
CCAGGLPGSNQPQHF
TGCTGTGCCGGGGGACTACCTGGGAGCAATCAGCCCCAGCATTTT
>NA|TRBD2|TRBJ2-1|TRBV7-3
CASSPRLLAGGGNEQFF
TGTGCCAGCAGCCCACGTCTCCTAGCGGGGGGGGGCAATGAGCAGTTCTTC
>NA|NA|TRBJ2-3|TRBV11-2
CASSGGKGLFPDTQYF
TGTGCCAGCAGCGGAGGAAAAGGGCTTTTTCCCGATACGCAGTATTTT